One and the same sample provided the 30 T cell receptor beta chains below, sequenced in a study of blood T cells in healthy people across ages. PCR was performed a second time for roughly 7 to 12 cycles using a sample-barcoded 5' primer and a J-beta primer mix. TCRdb called the 5' RACE reads again in MiXCR, with one record for every CDR3 protein. Of about 1 million distinct CDR3 sequences listed, 40% to 50% are singletons. The sample consisted of blood. All receptors come from a woman in her sixties in good health.

The V and J genes are TRBV7-2 and TRBJ2-3; possibly TRBD2 for D (7 bases). The V end lost 1 base, the J end lost 0 bases, and 17 bases lay between the germline ends. Germline CDR1 and CDR2: SGHTA and FQGNSA. The CDR3 sequence is 18 residues long. The CDR3 is CASSLDERGGHSTDTQYF. CDR3 DNA sequence: TGTGCCAGCAGCTTAGATGAGCGCGGGGGCCATAGCACAGATACGCAGTATTTT.

The J gene is TRBJ2-3, the V gene TRBV29-1, with D possibly TRBD2 on 5 matching bases. CDR1 SQVTM and CDR2 ANQGSEA come from the germline V gene. Trimming took 5 bases from V and 6 from J, leaving 15 bases between them. The CDR3 sequence is 13 residues long. The CDR3 region has the DNA TGCAGCGTTCGTCGACTTACGGGGGATACGCAGTATTTT. Amino acid sequence: CSVRRLTGDTQYF.

The V gene is TRBV2, the J gene TRBJ2-1; no clear D. CDR3 length: 18 amino acids. Trimming cost V 3 bases and J 0 bases, with 18 bases left between them. The germline V gene has CDR1 SNHLY and CDR2 FYNNEI. The CDR3 sequence is CASSDIERWVSSYNEQFF. The CDR3 DNA is TGTGCCAGCAGTGATATAGAGCGTTGGGTTAGCTCCTACAATGAGCAGTTCTTC.

The CDR3 bases are TGTGCCAGCAGTGGAGGGGGACAGGGGGTTCATGAGCAGTTCTTC. It specifies CASSGGGQGVHEQFF. The gene calls are TRBV28 and TRBJ2-1; 11 bases are a match to TRBD1. Trimming cost V 5 bases and J 8 bases; bases outside gene matches: 8. The germline V gene encodes CDR1 MDHEN and CDR2 SYDVKM. The CDR3 covers 15 residues.

The J gene is TRBJ2-1, the V gene TRBV25-1; 12 nucleotides agree with TRBD2. J gave up 2 bases and V 1 base, and 6 bases lay outside the gene matches. The CDR3 consists of 18 residues. Per the germline V gene, CDR1 is MGHDK and CDR2 is SYGVNS. The CDR3: CASSELLAGGLAYNEQFF. The CDR3 DNA reads as TGTGCCAGCAGTGAATTACTAGCGGGAGGATTAGCCTACAATGAGCAGTTCTTC.

The rearrangement uses TRBV10-3 and TRBJ1-5; 11 nucleotides agree with TRBD1. CDR1 is ENHRY and CDR2 is SYGVKD in the germline V gene. Trimming removed 2 bases from V and 4 bases from J; junction bases left unmatched: 1. The CDR3 has 15 amino acids. CDR3: CAISEGDRGNQPQHF. The DNA for the CDR3 is TGTGCCATCAGTGAGGGGGACAGGGGGAATCAGCCCCAGCATTTT.

This clonotype was found a few times. V usage is TRBV25-1 and J usage is TRBJ2-3, with 14 bases fitting TRBD2. With V trimmed by 7 bases and J by 3 bases, 15 bases remained unmatched. CDR1 and CDR2 (germline): MGHDK, SYGVNS. CDR3 size: 19 residues. The CDR3: CASTDTPGLAGVVTDTQYF. Written as DNA, the CDR3 is TGTGCCAGCACGGACACCCCGGGACTAGCGGGAGTCGTAACAGATACGCAGTATTTT.

This clonotype was seen only a few times. The CDR3 DNA follows: TGCGCCAGCACTTTAACAGGGGGCTCCTACGAGCAGTACTTC. Its protein is CASTLTGGSYEQYF. J is TRBJ2-7 and V is TRBV5-1, with 8 bases identical to TRBD1. With 6 bases clipped from V and 0 bases from J, the junction kept 5 bases outside the gene matches. CDR3 size: 14 residues. Per the germline V gene, CDR1 is SGHRS and CDR2 is YFSETQ.

Only a few counts were recorded for this clonotype. The rearrangement links TRBV6-5 to TRBJ2-1; D ambiguous. The CDR3 has 13 amino acids. V lost 5 bases to trimming and J lost 5 bases, with 10 bases between them. From germline, CDR1 is MNHEY and CDR2 SVGAGI. CDR3 protein: CASSGLGNNEQFF. The CDR3, as DNA: TGTGCCAGCAGTGGCCTAGGGAACAATGAGCAGTTCTTC.

The gene calls are TRBV6-6 and TRBJ2-6; D is possibly TRBD1 (5 bases). Germline-derived CDR1 and CDR2 are MNHNY and SVGAGI (reference sequence). Trimming shortened V by 7 bases and J by 4 bases, and 5 bases separated the two germline ends. The CDR3 has 12 amino acids. DNA for the CDR3: TGTGCCAGCACAGGGGGGGCCAACGTCCTGACTTTC. It encodes CASTGGANVLTF.

The chain is built from TRBV14 and TRBJ2-5, with D hard to call. Germline CDR1 SGHDN, CDR2 FVKESK. Trimming pared 0 bases from V and 7 bases from J, leaving 9 bases between. The CDR3 runs 13 residues. The CDR3 reads CASSQDSGGTQYF. CDR3 in DNA: TGTGCCAGCAGCCAAGATTCGGGCGGGACCCAGTACTTC.

As to this clonotype: A much larger clone lies a single base off, so this may be a read error. The rearrangement joins TRBV7-9 to TRBJ2-3; a possible D gene is TRBD2 (5 bases). The V gene's germline CDR1 is SEHNR and CDR2 FQNEAQ (reference sequence). The CDR3 length is 15 residues. The CDR3 bases are TGTGCCAGCAGCCTGTCAGGAGCTAGCACAGATACGCGGTATTTT. It yields the protein CASSLSGASTDTRYF. The variable domain in full, with the rest retrieved from reference TRBV7-9 and TRBJ2-3, is DTGVSQNPRHKITKRGQNVTFRCDPISEHNRLYWYRQTLGQGPEFLTYFQNEAQLEKSRLLSDRFSAERPKGSFSTLEIQRTEQGDSAMYLCASSLSGASTDTRYFGPGTRLTVL.

The CDR3, as DNA: TGTGCCAGCGGAGCGACTAGATGTGAGCAGTTCTTC. This encodes CASGATRCEQFF. V gene TRBV2 combines with J gene TRBJ2-1, with a tentative D call TRBD2 (6 bases). The V end was cut by 8 bases, the J end by 9 bases, with 14 bases between. CDR3 length: 12 residues. The germline V gene has CDR1 SNHLY and CDR2 FYNNEI.

V gene TRBV27 combines with J gene TRBJ2-1, with D hard to call. Per germline, CDR1 MNHEY and CDR2 SMNVEV (reference sequence). The CDR3 is 13 amino acids. V dropped 7 bases and J dropped 5 bases, with 12 bases sitting between them. The CDR3 sequence is CASTSLGDNEQFF. The CDR3 DNA sequence: TGTGCCAGCACCTCGTTAGGCGACAATGAGCAGTTCTTC.

The rearrangement links TRBV28 to TRBJ1-1, with D possibly being TRBD1 (6 bases). The CDR3 is 15 amino acids. Trimming left V 4 bases short and J 9 bases short, with 21 bases between. CDR1 and CDR2 (germline): MDHEN, SYDVKM. In DNA, the CDR3 is TGTGCCAGCAGTTATGTGACAGGATGGACTCTTAAAGCTTTCTTT. This gives the protein CASSYVTGWTLKAFF.

This clonotype has just a few counts. This chain joins TRBV15 and TRBJ2-3; D is uncertain. Trimming shortened V by 3 bases and J by 6 bases, and 10 bases separated the two germline ends. Germline V lookup: CDR1 LNHNV, CDR2 YYDKDF (reference sequence). The CDR3 is 13 residues long. CDR3 nucleotide sequence: TGTGCCACCAGCAGGGTGACCTCGGATACGCAGTATTTT. It codes for CATSRVTSDTQYF.

This chain uses TRBV20-1 with TRBJ1-2; possible D gene TRBD1, 6 bases. The CDR3 spans 13 residues. V was clipped by 2 bases and J by 6 bases, with 13 bases between them. CDR1 is DFQATT, CDR2 SNEGSKA, per germline (reference sequence). The CDR3 nucleotides read TGCAGTGCTAGAACGGGGGGGCCCAATGGCTACACCTTC. Protein: CSARTGGPNGYTF.

The genes are TRBV20-1 and TRBJ2-1, with 10 positions matching TRBD1. Losses at the gene ends were 7 bases for V and 4 bases for J; bases not matched to a gene: 13. CDR1 is DFQATT and CDR2 is SNEGSKA in the germline V gene (reference sequence). CDR3 length: 16 amino acids. The CDR3 loop is CSGTPGTGDAYNEQFF. For the CDR3, the DNA is TGCAGTGGCACCCCCGGGACAGGGGACGCTTACAATGAGCAGTTCTTC.

The chain joins TRBV27 to TRBJ2-3; 7 bases are a match to TRBD2. Germline CDR1 reads MNHEY; CDR2 reads SMNVEV (reference sequence). V shed 6 bases and J 6 bases; nucleotides not matched to a gene: 12. This CDR3 is 15 amino acids long. The CDR3: CASSQLGGSSDTQYF. In nucleotides, the CDR3 is TGTGCCAGCAGCCAACTGGGCGGGAGTAGTGATACGCAGTATTTT.

As regards this clonotype: The junction departs from the called germline gene at one end, perhaps through a read error. The chain combines TRBV7-4 with TRBJ2-1; 14 positions match TRBD2. The CDR3 has 19 residues. Germline V gives CDR1 SGHVT, CDR2 SQSDAQ. In nucleotides, the CDR3 is TGTGCCAGCAGCCTAGGGGGACTAGCGGGAGCAAGCTCCTACCATGAGCAGTTCTTC. This codes for CASSLGGLAGASSYHEQFF.

This chain links TRBV27 with TRBJ1-1; a weak D match, TRBD1 (6 bases). The germline gives CDR1 MNHEY, CDR2 SMNVEV (reference sequence). The CDR3 is 16 residues long. Trimming shortened V by 7 bases and J by 1 base, and 19 bases separated the two germline ends. The CDR3 coding sequence is TGTGCCAGCACCCGGATGGGGGGGGCCTGGAACACTGAAGCTTTCTTT. Its translation: CASTRMGGAWNTEAFF.

This clonotype was seen once. This chain uses TRBV24-1 with TRBJ2-1; D is undetermined. The CDR3 is 17 residues long. Trimming removed 9 bases at V and 0 bases at J, with 20 bases between. CDR1 KGHDR and CDR2 SFDVKD come from the germline V gene. CDR3 DNA: TGTGCCACCCCACAGCCGGGTTGGTGGAGCTCCTACAATGAGCAGTTCTTC. This encodes CATPQPGWWSSYNEQFF.

This clonotype was recorded many times. This chain joins TRBV29-1 and TRBJ2-5; D is ambiguous. The CDR3 has 11 residues. With 2 bases removed from V and 4 bases from J, the gap between germline ends came to 5 bases. The germline V gene has CDR1 SQVTM and CDR2 ANQGSEA. The CDR3 DNA is TGCAGCGTTGAACCTGGAGAGACCCAGTACTTC. It yields the protein CSVEPGETQYF.

In this sample, this clonotype turned up a few times. The chain combines TRBV20-1 with TRBJ2-5, with 14 bases fitting TRBD2. CDR1 is DFQATT and CDR2 is SNEGSKA in the germline V gene (reference sequence). J was trimmed by 5 bases and V by 6 bases; bases with no gene match: 8. CDR3 length: 15 residues. The CDR3 loop is CSASMGLAGDETQYF. The CDR3 coding sequence is TGCAGTGCCAGCATGGGACTAGCGGGAGATGAGACCCAGTACTTC.

The V call is TRBV24-1, the J call TRBJ2-1; TRBD1 agrees at 8 bases. CDR1 is KGHDR, CDR2 SFDVKD, per germline. With V trimmed by 3 bases and J by 1 base, 4 bases remained unmatched. The CDR3 runs 16 residues. The CDR3 protein is CATSDTQGESYNEQFF. CDR3 sequence (DNA): TGTGCCACCAGTGATACACAGGGGGAATCCTACAATGAGCAGTTCTTC.

This clonotype was seen more than once but under ten times. J is TRBJ2-7 and V is TRBV27; 13 nucleotides line up with TRBD2. The CDR3 consists of 15 residues. The ends lost 4 bases at V and 5 bases at J; junction bases unmatched: 5. The germline CDR1 and CDR2 sequences are MNHEY and SMNVEV (reference sequence). The CDR3 sequence: CASSSGLAGVDEQYF. Written as DNA, the CDR3 is TGTGCCAGCAGTTCCGGACTAGCGGGAGTGGACGAGCAGTACTTC.

This clonotype was counted only a few times. This chain links TRBV14 with TRBJ2-5; D unclear. The CDR3 totals 13 residues. Between the trimmed V and J ends, which lost 1 base and 5 bases, there was a span of 8 bases. In germline, CDR1 is SGHDN, CDR2 FVKESK. CDR3 sequence: CASSQAGRETQYF. CDR3 nucleotides: TGTGCCAGCAGCCAAGCCGGACGCGAGACCCAGTACTTC.

This sequence joins TRBV3-1 and TRBJ2-1; 8 bases map to TRBD2. The germline gives CDR1 LGHDT, CDR2 YNNKEL (reference sequence). The CDR3 consists of 18 residues. With V trimmed by 4 bases and J by 2 bases, 13 bases remained unmatched. The CDR3 here is CASSPPLSGTSPYNEQFF. CDR3 sequence (DNA): TGTGCCAGCAGCCCCCCCCTCTCCGGGACTAGTCCCTACAATGAGCAGTTCTTC.

The chain combines TRBV9 with TRBJ1-5; D call uncertain. Germline CDR1 is SGDLS and CDR2 is YYNGEE. The CDR3 sequence is 15 residues long. Trimming pared 1 base from V and 1 base from J, leaving 9 bases between. CDR3 residues: CASSVQEVSNQPQHF. The CDR3 nucleotides read TGTGCCAGCAGCGTACAGGAAGTCAGCAATCAGCCCCAGCATTTT.

The V call is TRBV7-6, the J call TRBJ2-1; D may be TRBD2 (7 bases). V was pared by 0 bases and J by 2 bases, with 11 bases between. Germline V gives CDR1 SGHVS, CDR2 FNYEAQ. This CDR3 comprises 16 residues. CDR3 DNA: TGTGCCAGCAGCTTAGCGCGCGGGGGCGCCTACAATGAGCAGTTCTTC. This codes for CASSLARGGAYNEQFF.